The rows below give T cell receptor beta chains drawn from one sample of a study of breast tumors, draining lymph nodes, adjacent tissues. TCRdb ran MiXCR on the multiplex PCR reads and lists one entry per CDR3 protein. Of 16,000 or so distinct CDR3 sequences listed, roughly 45% were seen once; the top ten hold about 14%. The sequenced sample consisted of tumor-adjacent breast tissue. These receptors were obtained from a female donor with breast cancer. Some clones in this sample may be carry-over from other donors' samples. Both conserved end residues are part of each CDR3. The order of the fields is V gene, J gene, clone size, D gene, CDR3 DNA, CDR3 protein. D genes are given only for firm matches. Size is stated for part of the rows, as once, few or many counts, or as a class when the clone is expanded.

TRBV11-3	TRBJ2-7	medium-sized	TRBD2	TGTGCCAGCAGCCCTATTGCTGGAGCGGGAGAGCAGTACTTC	CASSPIAGAGEQYF
TRBV6-1	TRBJ2-3	many	TRBD2	TGTGCCAGCAAGTCCGGAGCGGGAGGCGCAGATACGCAGTATTTT	CASKSGAGGADTQYF
TRBV5-8	TRBJ2-3	medium-sized	TRBD2	TGTGCCAGCAGCTATATTGGGGGGGGAGATACGCAGTATTTT	CASSYIGGGDTQYF
TRBV24-1	TRBJ1-2	few	TRBD1	TGTGCCACCAGTGCCCGGGACAGCCTTGTTGGTGGCTACACCTTC	CATSARDSLVGGYTF
TRBV20-1	TRBJ1-2	medium-sized	NA	TGCAGTGCTAGGGGGCTACCAAATGGCTACACCTTC	CSARGLPNGYTF
TRBV15	TRBJ1-4	medium-sized	NA	TGTGCCACCAGCAGAGATCGTCCAGGGGAGGAGGAAAAACTGTTTTTT	CATSRDRPGEEEKLFF
TRBV27	TRBJ2-7	medium-sized	TRBD2	TGTGCCAGCAGTCCCCGGACTAGCGGGAGGGTCGGCTACGAGCAGTACTTC	CASSPRTSGRVGYEQYF
TRBV5-8	TRBJ2-7	NA	TRBD2	TGTGCCAGCAGCCCGGGACTAGCGGGAGGTCCGTTTTACGAGCAGTACTTC	CASSPGLAGGPFYEQYF
TRBV10-1	TRBJ2-1	many	TRBD2	TGCGCCAGCAGGCCGGGACTAGCGGCCGGTGAGCAGTTCTTC	CASRPGLAAGEQFF
TRBV7-9	TRBJ2-1	many	NA	TGTGCCAGCAGCTTAGTTGGTAGCGGCTACAATGAGCAGTTCTTC	CASSLVGSGYNEQFF
TRBV5-1	TRBJ2-2	many	TRBD2	TGCGCCAGCAGCTTGCGGAGCGGGAGGGCCGGGGAGCTGTTTTTT	CASSLRSGRAGELFF
TRBV7-6	TRBJ2-3	many	NA	TGTGCCAGCAGCTTTGGCAACACAGATACGCAGTATTTT	CASSFGNTDTQYF
TRBV10-3	TRBJ2-1	many	TRBD2	TGTGCCATCAGTGAGTCGAGGGCTAGCGGGGGGGCCTACAATGAGCAGTTCTTC	CAISESRASGGAYNEQFF
TRBV7-9	TRBJ2-3	many	NA	TGTGCCAGCAGCTCGACGAATACTCCGGGAGAGCAGTATTTT	CASSSTNTPGEQYF
TRBV10-3	TRBJ2-1	medium-sized	TRBD2	TGTGCCATCAGTGTGAGGGTAACCGGGACTAGCGGTAACAATGAGCAGTTCTTC	CAISVRVTGTSGNNEQFF
TRBV20-1	TRBJ2-1	NA	TRBD2	TGCAGTGCTAGAGCCTTCGGCGGGAGCTCCTACAATGAGCAGTTCTTC	CSARAFGGSSYNEQFF
TRBV7-3	TRBJ2-3	few	TRBD2	TGTGCCAGCAGCTTGGGGCGGGGGAGCACAGATACGCAGTATTTT	CASSLGRGSTDTQYF
TRBV4-1	TRBJ1-6	NA	TRBD1	TGTGCCAGCAGCCAAGATCTAGCCGGGACAGGGGGTTATAATTCACCCCTCCACTTT	CASSQDLAGTGGYNSPLHF
TRBV2	TRBJ2-7	NA	NA	TGTGCCACCAGTGCATCAGGCAGAAATCCCTACGAGCAGTACTTC	CATSASGRNPYEQYF
TRBV20-1	TRBJ1-6	NA	NA	TGCAGTGCAGCCCTCCGGGACGGACATGGTTCACCCCTCCACTTT	CSAALRDGHGSPLHF
TRBV7-7	TRBJ2-1	medium-sized	TRBD2	TGTGCTAGCAGTCCAGGACTAGCGGGGAACAATGAGCAGTTCTTC	CASSPGLAGNNEQFF
TRBV5-6	TRBJ1-1	many	NA	TGTGCCAGCAGCTTGATCGGTCAGCAGAACACTGAAGCTTTCTTT	CASSLIGQQNTEAFF
TRBV12-3/TRBV12-4	TRBJ2-1	many	TRBD2	TGTGCCAGCAGTTCGAGCGGGGCATACAATGAGCAGTTCTTC	CASSSSGAYNEQFF
TRBV4-3	TRBJ1-2	NA	TRBD1	TGCGCCAGCAGCCAAGGTCGCAGGGGGGACTATGGCTACACCTTC	CASSQGRRGDYGYTF
TRBV25-1	TRBJ2-6	NA	NA	TGTGCCAGCAGTTTAGAGGGTACTGGGGCCAACGCCCTGGCTTTC	CASSLEGTGANALAF
TRBV5-1	TRBJ2-5	many	TRBD2	TGCGCCAGCAGGACCCAGACTAGCGGGAGAGAGACCCAGTACTTC	CASRTQTSGRETQYF
TRBV30	TRBJ2-2	NA	TRBD2	TGTGCCTGGGGTACTAGCGGGAGTGTAACCGGGGAGCTGTTTTTT	CAWGTSGSVTGELFF
TRBV27	TRBJ2-1	many	TRBD2	TGTGCCAGCAGTTTATTGGGGGGGGGCAATGAGCAGTTCTTC	CASSLLGGGNEQFF
TRBV3-1	TRBJ2-5	many	TRBD1	TGTGCCAGCAGCCCGACAGGGTTGCGAGAGACCCAGTACTTC	CASSPTGLRETQYF
TRBV2	TRBJ2-5	NA	NA	TGTGCCAGCAGTGAGGGCTCTAGCGGAGGGGGAGAGACCCAGTACTTC	CASSEGSSGGGETQYF
TRBV12-3/TRBV12-4	TRBJ1-4	many	NA	TGTGCCAGCAGTTTAGCCGGGACAGAAAAACTGTTTTTT	CASSLAGTEKLFF
TRBV12-3/TRBV12-4	TRBJ2-2	many	NA	TGTGCCAGCAGTCCCAATAGTAGGGTCGGGGAGCTGTTTTTT	CASSPNSRVGELFF
TRBV20-1	TRBJ2-3	NA	TRBD2	TGCAGTGCTAGTAGGGGACTAGGAGCAACAGATACGCAGTATTTT	CSASRGLGATDTQYF
TRBV6-6	TRBJ2-2	many	NA	TGTGCCAGCAGTTACTCGAGTATCACCGGGGAGCTGTTTTTT	CASSYSSITGELFF
TRBV11-2	TRBJ2-7	medium-sized	NA	TGTGCCAGCAGCTTAGGACAGCTCGGCGAGCAGTACTTC	CASSLGQLGEQYF